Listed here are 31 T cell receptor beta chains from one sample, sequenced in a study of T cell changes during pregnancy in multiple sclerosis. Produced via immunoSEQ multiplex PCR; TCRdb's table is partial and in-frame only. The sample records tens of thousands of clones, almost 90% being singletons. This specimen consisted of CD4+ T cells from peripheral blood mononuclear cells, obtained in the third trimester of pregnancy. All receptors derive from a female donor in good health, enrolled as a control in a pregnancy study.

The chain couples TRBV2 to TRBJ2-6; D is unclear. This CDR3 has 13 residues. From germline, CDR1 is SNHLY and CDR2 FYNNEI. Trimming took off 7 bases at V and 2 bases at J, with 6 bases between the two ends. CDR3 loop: CASNRAGANVLTF. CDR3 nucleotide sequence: TGTGCCAGCAACCGGGCTGGGGCCAACGTCCTGACTTTC.

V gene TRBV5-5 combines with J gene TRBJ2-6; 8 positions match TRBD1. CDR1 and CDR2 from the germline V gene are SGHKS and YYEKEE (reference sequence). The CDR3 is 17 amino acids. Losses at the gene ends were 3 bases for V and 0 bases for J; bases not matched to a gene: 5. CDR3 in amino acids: CASSSRQGTSGANVLTF. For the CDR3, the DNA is TGTGCCAGCAGCTCCCGACAGGGGACCTCTGGGGCCAACGTCCTGACTTTC. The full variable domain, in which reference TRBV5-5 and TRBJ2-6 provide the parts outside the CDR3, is DAGVTQSPTHLIKTRGQQVTLRCSPISGHKSVSWYQQVLGQGPQFIFQYYEKEERGRGNFPDRFSARQFPNYSSELNVNALLLGDSALYLCASSSRQGTSGANVLTFGAGSRLTVL.

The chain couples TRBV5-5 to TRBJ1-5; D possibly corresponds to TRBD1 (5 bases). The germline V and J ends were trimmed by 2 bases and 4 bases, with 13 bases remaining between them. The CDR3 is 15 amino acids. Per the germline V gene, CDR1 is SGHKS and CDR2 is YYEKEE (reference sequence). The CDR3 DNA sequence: TGTGCCAGCAGCTTTGGGCAGGGCCCTAATCAGCCCCAGCATTTT. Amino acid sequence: CASSFGQGPNQPQHF.

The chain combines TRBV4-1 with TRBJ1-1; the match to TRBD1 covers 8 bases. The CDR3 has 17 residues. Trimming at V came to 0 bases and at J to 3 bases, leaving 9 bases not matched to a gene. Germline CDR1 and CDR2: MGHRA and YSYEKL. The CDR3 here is CASSQDLQGAQDTEAFF. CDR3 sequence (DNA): TGCGCCAGCAGCCAAGATTTGCAGGGGGCGCAAGACACTGAAGCTTTCTTT.

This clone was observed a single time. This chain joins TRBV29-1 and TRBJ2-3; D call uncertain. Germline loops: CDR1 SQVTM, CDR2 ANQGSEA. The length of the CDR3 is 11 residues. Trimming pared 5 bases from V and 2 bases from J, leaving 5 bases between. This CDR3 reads CSVRLTDTQYF. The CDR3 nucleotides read TGCAGCGTTCGTCTCACAGATACGCAGTATTTT.

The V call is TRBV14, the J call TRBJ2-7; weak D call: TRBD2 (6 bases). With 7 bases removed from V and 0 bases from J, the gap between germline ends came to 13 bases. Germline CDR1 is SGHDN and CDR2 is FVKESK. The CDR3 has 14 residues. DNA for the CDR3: TGTGCCAGCAATAACTACGGGGGCTCCTACGAGCAGTACTTC. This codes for CASNNYGGSYEQYF.

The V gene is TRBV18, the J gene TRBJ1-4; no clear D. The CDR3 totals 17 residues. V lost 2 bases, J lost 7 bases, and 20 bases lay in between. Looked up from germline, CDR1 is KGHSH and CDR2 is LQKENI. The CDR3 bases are TGTGCCAGCTCACCAACCGCTTCGAATCGGGGTTTTGAAAAACTGTTTTTT. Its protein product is CASSPTASNRGFEKLFF.

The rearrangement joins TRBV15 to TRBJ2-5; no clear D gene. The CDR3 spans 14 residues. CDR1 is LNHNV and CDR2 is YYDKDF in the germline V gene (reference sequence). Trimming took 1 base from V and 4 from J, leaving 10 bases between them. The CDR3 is CATSRGPPPETQYF. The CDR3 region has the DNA TGTGCCACCAGCAGAGGGCCCCCGCCAGAGACCCAGTACTTC.

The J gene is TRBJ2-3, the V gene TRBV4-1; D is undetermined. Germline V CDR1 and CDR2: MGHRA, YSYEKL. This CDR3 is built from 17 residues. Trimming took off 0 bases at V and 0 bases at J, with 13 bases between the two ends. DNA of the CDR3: TGCGCCAGCAGCCAAGATAATACTGCCTATAGCACAGATACGCAGTATTTT. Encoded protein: CASSQDNTAYSTDTQYF.

CDR3: CASTPRVYNEQFF. CDR3 nucleotide sequence: TGTGCCAGCACCCCTCGGGTATACAATGAGCAGTTCTTC. J is TRBJ2-1 and V is TRBV25-1; D ambiguous. CDR1 is MGHDK and CDR2 is SYGVNS in the germline V gene. The CDR3 runs 13 residues. V was shortened by 7 bases and J by 4 bases, with 11 bases between the two germline ends.

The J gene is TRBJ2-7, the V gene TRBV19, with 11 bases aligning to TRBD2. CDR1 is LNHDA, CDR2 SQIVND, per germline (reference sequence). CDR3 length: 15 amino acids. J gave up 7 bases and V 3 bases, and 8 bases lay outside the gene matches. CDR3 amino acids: CASSMVASGRNEQYF. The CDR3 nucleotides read TGTGCCAGTAGTATGGTGGCTAGCGGGAGGAATGAGCAGTACTTC.

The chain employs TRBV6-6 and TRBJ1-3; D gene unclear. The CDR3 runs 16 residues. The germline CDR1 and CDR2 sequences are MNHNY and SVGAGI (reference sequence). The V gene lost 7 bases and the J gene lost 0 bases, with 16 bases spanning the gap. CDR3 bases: TGTGCCAGCACCCCATCCCCACAGACCTCTGGAAACACCATATATTTT. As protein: CASTPSPQTSGNTIYF.

In nucleotides, the CDR3 is TGTGCCAGCAGATCCTCCGCAGGGACTAGCGTAGCCAAAAACATTCAGTACTTC. Translated: CASRSSAGTSVAKNIQYF. The chain recombines TRBV13 with TRBJ2-4; 10 bases line up with TRBD2. With V trimmed by 6 bases and J by 0 bases, 11 bases remained unmatched. The germline V gene encodes CDR1 PRHDT and CDR2 FYEKMQ (reference sequence). CDR3 size: 18 residues.

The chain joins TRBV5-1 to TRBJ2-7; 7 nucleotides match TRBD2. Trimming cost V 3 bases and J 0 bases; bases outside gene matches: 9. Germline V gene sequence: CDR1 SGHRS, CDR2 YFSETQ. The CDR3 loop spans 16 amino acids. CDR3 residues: CASSSLGAGSSYEQYF. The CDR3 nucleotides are TGCGCCAGCAGCTCCTTGGGAGCGGGGAGCTCCTACGAGCAGTACTTC.

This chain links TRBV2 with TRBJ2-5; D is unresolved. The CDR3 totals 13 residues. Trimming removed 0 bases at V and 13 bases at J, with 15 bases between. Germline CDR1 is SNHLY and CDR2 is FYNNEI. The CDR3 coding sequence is TGTGCCAGCAGTGAAGCGCAAGACACCAAGTGGTACTTC. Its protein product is CASSEAQDTKWYF.

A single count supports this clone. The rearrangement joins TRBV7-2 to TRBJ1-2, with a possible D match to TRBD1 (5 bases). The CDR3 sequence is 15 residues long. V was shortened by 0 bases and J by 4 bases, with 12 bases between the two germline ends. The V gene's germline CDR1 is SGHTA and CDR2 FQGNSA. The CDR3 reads CASSLAPGLLYGYTF. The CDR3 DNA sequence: TGTGCCAGCAGCTTAGCCCCGGGACTGCTCTATGGCTACACCTTC.

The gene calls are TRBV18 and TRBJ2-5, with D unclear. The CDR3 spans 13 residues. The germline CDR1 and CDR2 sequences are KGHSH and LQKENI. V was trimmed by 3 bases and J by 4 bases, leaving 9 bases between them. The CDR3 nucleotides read TGTGCCAGCTCACCTCTCCCGTTAGAGACCCAGTACTTC. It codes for CASSPLPLETQYF.

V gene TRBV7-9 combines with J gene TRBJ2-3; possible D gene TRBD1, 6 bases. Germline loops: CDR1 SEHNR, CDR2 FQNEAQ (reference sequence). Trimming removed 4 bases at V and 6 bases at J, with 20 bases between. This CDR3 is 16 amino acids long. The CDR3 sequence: CASSSRDTGFRDTQYF. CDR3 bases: TGTGCCAGCAGCTCCCGGGACACCGGTTTCCGGGATACGCAGTATTTT.

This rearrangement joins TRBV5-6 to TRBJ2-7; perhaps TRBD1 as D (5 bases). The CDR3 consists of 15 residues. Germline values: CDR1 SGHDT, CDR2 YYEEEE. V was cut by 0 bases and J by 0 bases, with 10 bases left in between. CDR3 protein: CASSLDQGSSYEQYF. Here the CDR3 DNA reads TGTGCCAGCAGCTTGGACCAGGGTTCCTCCTACGAGCAGTACTTC.

The CDR3 region has the DNA TGTGCCAGCTCACCACTGTTTCAGGGGCTACACGAGCAGTACTTC. Its translation is CASSPLFQGLHEQYF. The chain links TRBV18 to TRBJ2-7, with a tentative D call TRBD1 (6 bases). The CDR3 has 15 amino acids. V shed 1 base and J shed 5 bases, with 15 bases lying between them. Germline lookup yields CDR1 KGHSH and CDR2 LQKENI. The full variable domain, with the rest looked up from reference TRBV18 and TRBJ2-7, is NAGVMQNPRHLVRRRGQEARLRCSPMKGHSHVYWYRQLPEEGLKFMVYLQKENIIDESGMPKERFSAEFPKEGPSILRIQQVVRGDSAAYFCASSPLFQGLHEQYFGPGTRLTVT.

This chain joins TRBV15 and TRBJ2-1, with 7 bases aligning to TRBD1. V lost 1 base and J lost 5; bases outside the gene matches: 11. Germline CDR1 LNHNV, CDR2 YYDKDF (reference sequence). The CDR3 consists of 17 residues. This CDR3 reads CATSRVLLAGTDNEQFF. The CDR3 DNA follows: TGTGCCACCAGCAGAGTCCTATTGGCCGGGACAGACAATGAGCAGTTCTTC.

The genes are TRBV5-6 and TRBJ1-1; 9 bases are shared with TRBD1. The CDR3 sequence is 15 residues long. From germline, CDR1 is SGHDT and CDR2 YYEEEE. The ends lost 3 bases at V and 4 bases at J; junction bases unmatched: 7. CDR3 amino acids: CASSSTKQGATEAFF. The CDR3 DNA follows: TGTGCCAGCAGCTCAACAAAACAGGGGGCCACTGAAGCTTTCTTT.

The CDR3 sequence: CASSSGITNYGYTF. The CDR3 nucleotides are TGTGCCAGCAGCTCCGGGATAACTAACTATGGCTACACCTTC. The rearrangement uses TRBV7-8 and TRBJ1-2; D is unclear. The CDR3 has 14 residues. Trimming shortened V by 4 bases and J by 0 bases, and 9 bases separated the two germline ends. The germline V gene has CDR1 SGHVS and CDR2 FQNEAQ.

CDR3: CAIRGSSGGNTGELFF. CDR3 in DNA: TGTGCCATCAGGGGATCTAGCGGGGGGAACACCGGGGAGCTGTTTTTT. This chain joins TRBV10-3 and TRBJ2-2; 10 nucleotides match TRBD2. The CDR3 has 16 residues. J was trimmed by 1 base and V by 6 bases; bases with no gene match: 5. Germline loops: CDR1 ENHRY, CDR2 SYGVKD.

The CDR3 loop reads CASRIGGRETQYF. The CDR3 region has the DNA TGTGCCAGCAGGATCGGAGGGCGGGAGACCCAGTACTTC. The J gene is TRBJ2-5, the V gene TRBV25-1; perhaps TRBD2 as D (6 bases). V lost 6 bases and J lost 5, with 13 bases in between. Germline V gene lookup returns CDR1 MGHDK and CDR2 SYGVNS. The CDR3 is 13 residues long.

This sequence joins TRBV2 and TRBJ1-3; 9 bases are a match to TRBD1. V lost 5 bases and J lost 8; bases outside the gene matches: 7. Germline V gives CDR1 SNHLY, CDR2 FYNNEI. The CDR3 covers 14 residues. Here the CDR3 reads CASSRDRELDTIYF. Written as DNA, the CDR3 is TGTGCCAGCAGTCGGGACAGGGAATTGGACACCATATATTTT.

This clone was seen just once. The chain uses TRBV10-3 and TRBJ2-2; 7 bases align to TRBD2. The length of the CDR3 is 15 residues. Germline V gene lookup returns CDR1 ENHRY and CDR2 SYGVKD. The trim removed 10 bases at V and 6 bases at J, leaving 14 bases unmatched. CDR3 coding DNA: TGTGCCACAGGATCCCGGGAGGTGAGGCCCGGGGAGCTGTTTTTT. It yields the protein CATGSREVRPGELFF.

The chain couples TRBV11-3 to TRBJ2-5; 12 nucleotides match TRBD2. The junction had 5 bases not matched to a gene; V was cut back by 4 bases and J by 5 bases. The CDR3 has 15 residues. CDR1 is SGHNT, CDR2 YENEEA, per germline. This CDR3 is CASSSTSGGPETQYF. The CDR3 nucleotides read TGTGCCAGCAGCTCCACTAGCGGGGGGCCCGAGACCCAGTACTTC.

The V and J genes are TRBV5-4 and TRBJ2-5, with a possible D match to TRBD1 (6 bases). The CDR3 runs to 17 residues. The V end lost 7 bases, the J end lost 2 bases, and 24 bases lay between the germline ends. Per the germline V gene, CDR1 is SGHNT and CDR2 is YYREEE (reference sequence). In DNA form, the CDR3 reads TGTGCCAGCCGCATCGTCGGACGGGAAGGGGGACAAGAGACCCAGTACTTC. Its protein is CASRIVGREGGQETQYF.

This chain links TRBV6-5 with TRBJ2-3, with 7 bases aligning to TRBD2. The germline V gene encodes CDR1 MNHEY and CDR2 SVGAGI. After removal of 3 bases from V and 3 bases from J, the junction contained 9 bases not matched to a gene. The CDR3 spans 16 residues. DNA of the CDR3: TGTGCCAGCAGTTATTCCCCTAGCGGCACGACAGATACGCAGTATTTT. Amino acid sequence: CASSYSPSGTTDTQYF.

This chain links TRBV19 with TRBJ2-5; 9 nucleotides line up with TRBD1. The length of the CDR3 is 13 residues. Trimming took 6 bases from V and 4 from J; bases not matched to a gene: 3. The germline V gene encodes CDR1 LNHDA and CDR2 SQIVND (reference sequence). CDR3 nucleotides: TGTGCCAGTAGAAAACAGGGGGCAGAGACCCAGTACTTC. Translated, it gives CASRKQGAETQYF.